This TCR beta chain was captured by sequencing in a study of T-cell reconstitution after alpha-beta-depleted transplantation in children. Study conclusions and caveats: In patients about two months after transplant, alpha-beta T cells reportedly arose from several hundred expanded graft clones. At the one-year point after transplant, T-cell counts and TCRbeta diversity were found to come mostly from T cells that had been newly produced. Recipient T cells and thymic progenitors that survived gave rise to the high TCRbeta diversity observed at day 60 in some patients.

The CDR3 extends over 14 amino acids. Trimming at V came to 4 bases and at J to 3 bases, leaving 4 bases not matched to a gene. CDR1 and CDR2 from the germline V gene are SGHNT and YYREEE (reference sequence). This clonotype was found many times. Its antigen is as yet unknown. TCRbeta library construction was performed incorporating unique molecular identifiers. One entry per CDR3 protein, called by TCRdb with MiXCR from the PCR reads. The table has more than 120,000 distinct CDR3 sequences, about 8.8% seen once. V is TRBV5-4 and J is TRBJ2-5; 9 bases map to TRBD1. The TCR sequence derives from a female patient aged 2-9 years who had a stem cell transplant for congenital amegakaryocytic thrombocytopenia, so the T cells may come from the graft donor. Sequencing was performed on PBMCs, mostly from graft donor cells, taken 180 days after TCRalphabeta/CD19-depleted stem cell transplant. Here the CDR3 reads CASSPRDREETQYF. CDR3 DNA: TGTGCCAGCAGCCCGCGGGACAGGGAAGAGACCCAGTACTTC.